The T cell receptor (beta chain) described here comes from a study of T cell changes during pregnancy in multiple sclerosis. This CDR3 is built from 15 residues. V dropped 2 bases and J dropped 7 bases, with 14 bases sitting between them. The V gene's germline CDR1 is MDHEN and CDR2 SYDVKM. Assay used: immunoSEQ multiplex PCR; TCRdb lists only in-frame clones, some missing. The repertoire has 30,000 or so clones, roughly nine tenths of them found once; the top ten carry more than 9%. This chain connects TRBV28 to TRBJ1-4; D perhaps matches TRBD1 (5 bases). The clonotype comes from a female donor with multiple sclerosis, enrolled in a pregnancy study. This sample comprised CD8+ T cells from peripheral blood mononuclear cells, obtained in the second trimester of pregnancy. The CDR3 region has the DNA TGTGCCAGCAGTTTAGGGGCTGACGGGGGTGAAAAACTGTTTTTT. The encoded protein is CASSLGADGGEKLFF.